This entry lists 3 T cell receptor beta chains sequenced from one sample in a study of shared clonotypes between healthy human individuals. The assay was immunoSEQ multiplex PCR, and TCRdb's table has in-frame clones only and misses some. In the table there are some 680,000 clones, around three quarters of which are singletons. Sequenced input: memory CD4+ T cells sorted from blood. The subset denotes: CD45RA-negative fraction. These receptor sequences come from a woman aged 30 to 39 in good health.

The chain carries TRBV2 and TRBJ2-1; the D gene is possibly TRBD2 (5 bases). The CDR3 is 14 residues long. The V gene's germline CDR1 is SNHLY and CDR2 FYNNEI. Trimming took 4 bases from V and 1 from J, leaving 8 bases between them. CDR3 region: CASSVEGSYNEQFF. The CDR3 coding sequence is TGTGCCAGCAGTGTTGAGGGATCCTACAATGAGCAGTTCTTC.

This clone was seen just once. The chain carries TRBV28 and TRBJ2-7; 11 nucleotides line up with TRBD2. V lost 5 bases and J lost 4; bases outside the gene matches: 13. In germline, CDR1 is MDHEN, CDR2 SYDVKM. This CDR3 contains 17 residues. This CDR3 reads CASSEGLRLAGWYEQYF. The CDR3 nucleotides read TGTGCCAGCAGTGAGGGCCTTCGACTAGCGGGATGGTACGAGCAGTACTTC.

This clone was counted many times. This sample includes further DNA sequences coding for the same CDR3. The chain employs TRBV28 and TRBJ2-7; TRBD1 might be the D (6 bases). With 6 bases removed from V and 2 bases from J, the gap between germline ends came to 8 bases. CDR1 and CDR2 (germline): MDHEN, SYDVKM. This CDR3 region has 12 residues. Here the CDR3 reads CASRTGPYEQYF. CDR3 bases: TGTGCCAGCAGAACAGGGCCCTACGAGCAGTACTTC.